This T cell receptor (beta chain) emerged from a study of identical twins' blood T cells. From the 5' RACE reads, TCRdb called clonotypes with MiXCR, one entry per CDR3 protein. Of 350,000 to 450,000 distinct CDR3 sequences listed, over 25% are singletons. CDR1 and CDR2 from the germline V gene are SGHRS and YFSETQ. This CDR3 has 16 residues. J was trimmed by 3 bases and V by 0 bases; bases with no gene match: 7. Sequencing was carried out using PBMCs. The receptor was derived from a woman aged 18-49 years in good health. The chain couples TRBV5-1 to TRBJ2-7; TRBD2 matches 9 bases. The CDR3 DNA reads as TGCGCCAGCAGCTTGGTGACTAGCGGCTCCCACTACGAGCAGTACTTC. This gives the protein CASSLVTSGSHYEQYF.